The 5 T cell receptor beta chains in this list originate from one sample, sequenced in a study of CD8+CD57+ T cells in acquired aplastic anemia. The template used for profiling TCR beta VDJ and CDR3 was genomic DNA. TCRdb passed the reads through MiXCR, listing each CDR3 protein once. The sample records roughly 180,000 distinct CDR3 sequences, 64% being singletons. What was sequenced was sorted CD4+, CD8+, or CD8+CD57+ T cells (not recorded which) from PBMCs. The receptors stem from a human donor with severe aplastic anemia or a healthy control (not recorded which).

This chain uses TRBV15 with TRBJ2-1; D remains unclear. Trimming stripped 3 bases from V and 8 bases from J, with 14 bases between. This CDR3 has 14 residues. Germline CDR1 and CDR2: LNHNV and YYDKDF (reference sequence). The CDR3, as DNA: TGTGCCACCAGCAGCGCTGTTAGTGGGGATGAGCAGTTCTTC. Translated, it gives CATSSAVSGDEQFF.

The CDR3 DNA is TGTGCCAGCAGCTTAGTTAGGACTAGTAAAGATACGCAGTATTTT. As protein: CASSLVRTSKDTQYF. J is TRBJ2-3 and V is TRBV7-8, with 7 nucleotides matching TRBD2. There are 15 residues in the CDR3. Germline CDR1 SGHVS, CDR2 FQNEAQ. J was trimmed by 5 bases and V by 1 base; bases with no gene match: 6.

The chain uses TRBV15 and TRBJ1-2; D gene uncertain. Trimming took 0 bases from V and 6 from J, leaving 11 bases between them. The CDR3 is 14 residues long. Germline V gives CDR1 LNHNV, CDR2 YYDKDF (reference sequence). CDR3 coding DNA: TGTGCCACCAGCAGAGATAGAGGGCCCCATGGCTACACCTTC. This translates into CATSRDRGPHGYTF.

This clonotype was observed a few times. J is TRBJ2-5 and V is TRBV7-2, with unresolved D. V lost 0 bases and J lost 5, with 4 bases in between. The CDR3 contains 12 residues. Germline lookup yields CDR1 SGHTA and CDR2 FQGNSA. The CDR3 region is CASSLARETQYF. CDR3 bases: TGTGCCAGCAGCTTAGCGCGGGAGACCCAGTACTTC.

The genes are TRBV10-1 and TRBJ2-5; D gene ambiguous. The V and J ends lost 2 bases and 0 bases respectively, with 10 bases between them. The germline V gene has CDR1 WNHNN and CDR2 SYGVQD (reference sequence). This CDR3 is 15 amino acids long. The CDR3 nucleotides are TGCGCCAGCAGTGAGCGAGACAAGTACCAAGAGACCCAGTACTTC. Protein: CASSERDKYQETQYF.